Listed below are T cell receptor beta chains from one sample, sequenced in a study of cytomegalovirus exposure and HLA in healthy donors. Only in-frame clones appear in the TCRdb table, and some are missing; sequencing was by immunoSEQ multiplex PCR. Of some 200,000 clones in the sample, about 79% were seen once. The sample consisted of PBMCs. Source of these receptors: a man aged 18 to 30 in good health and CMV-seronegative. Both conserved end residues are part of each CDR3. A D gene is named only where the DNA matches it firmly. A clone size is listed for some rows: how often the clone was seen (once, few, many), or a class if it is expanded.

j_call	v_call	d_call	clone_size	cdr3_aa	cdr3_nt
TRBJ1-4	TRBV7-2	TRBD1	.	CASSPRDRFYEKLFF	TGTGCCAGCAGCCCCCGGGACAGGTTTTATGAAAAACTGTTTTTT
TRBJ2-7	TRBV11-3	TRBD2	once	CASSLRTSSYEQYF	TGTGCCAGCAGCTTACGGACTAGCTCCTACGAGCAGTACTTC
TRBJ1-1	TRBV9	TRBD1	.	CASSVDGQGIPEAFF	TGTGCCAGCAGCGTAGATGGACAGGGAATTCCTGAAGCTTTCTTT
TRBJ1-1	TRBV5-6	.	.	CASSLDVREAFF	TGTGCCAGCAGCTTGGATGTGAGGGAGGCTTTCTTT
TRBJ1-3	TRBV6-5	.	.	CASSVEGVSGNTIYF	TGTGCCAGCAGTGTAGAGGGAGTCTCTGGAAACACCATATATTTT
TRBJ2-7	TRBV6-6	.	.	CASSRLQGGNEQYF	TGTGCCAGCAGTCGTCTCCAGGGGGGCAACGAGCAGTACTTC
TRBJ1-4	TRBV28	TRBD1	.	CASNPDRATNEKLFF	TGTGCCAGCAACCCGGACAGGGCAACTAATGAAAAACTGTTTTTT
TRBJ1-4	TRBV5-6	.	.	CASSPPGGGEKLFF	TGTGCCAGCAGTCCCCCGGGGGGGGGTGAAAAACTGTTTTTT
TRBJ2-7	TRBV7-2	.	.	CASSFGGGGSYEQYF	TGTGCCAGCAGCTTTGGAGGGGGCGGATCCTACGAGCAGTACTTC
TRBJ1-1	TRBV6-5	TRBD1	.	CASRNRGIFTEAFF	TGTGCCAGCAGGAACAGGGGGATCTTCACTGAAGCTTTCTTT
TRBJ2-2	TRBV30	.	.	CAWSVLGGAGTGELFF	TGTGCCTGGAGTGTACTAGGGGGCGCGGGGACCGGGGAGCTGTTTTTT
TRBJ1-1	TRBV27	.	.	CASSAAGLNTEAFF	TGTGCCAGCAGTGCGGCGGGACTGAACACTGAAGCTTTCTTT
TRBJ2-2	TRBV6-1	TRBD1	.	CASSEFNRGVRVTGELFF	TGTGCCAGCAGTGAATTTAACAGGGGCGTTCGGGTTACCGGGGAGCTGTTTTTT
TRBJ1-3	TRBV7-6	.	.	CASSRHLDTIYF	TGTGCCAGCAGCAGACACCTGGACACCATATATTTT
TRBJ2-2	TRBV4-3	TRBD1	.	CASSLTGDTGELFF	TGCGCCAGCAGCCTAACAGGGGACACCGGGGAGCTGTTTTTT
TRBJ1-1	TRBV2	.	.	CASSEQGNTEAFF	TGTGCCAGCAGCGAACAGGGGAACACTGAAGCTTTCTTT
TRBJ1-1	TRBV5-1	TRBD1	few	CASSPGQGETEAFF	TGCGCCAGCAGCCCGGGACAGGGAGAAACTGAAGCTTTCTTT
TRBJ2-1	TRBV7-7	TRBD2	.	CASSFTSGDYNEQFF	TGTGCTAGCAGCTTCACTAGCGGAGACTACAATGAGCAGTTCTTC
TRBJ2-1	TRBV4-3	TRBD2	.	CASSQDPKGGGYEQFF	TGCGCCAGCAGCCAAGATCCCAAGGGCGGGGGATATGAGCAGTTCTTC
TRBJ2-5	TRBV15	.	.	CATAPVRQETQYF	TGTGCCACCGCCCCGGTGCGGCAAGAGACCCAGTACTTC
TRBJ2-2	TRBV5-6	TRBD1	.	CASSVTGVDGELFF	TGTGCCAGCAGCGTGACAGGGGTCGACGGGGAGCTGTTTTTT